These 22 T cell receptor beta chains originate from one sample sequenced in a study of control samples from healthy donors and cancer patients (dated by TCRdb to the early 2020s). Library preparation was by the immunoSEQ multiplex PCR assay. Entries here come from immuneACCESS through TCRdb and include only in-frame sequences with V and J called. Some clones fail to appear in such tables; in the studies checked, an unresolved V gene covers under half of the shortfall, and the cause of the remainder is unknown. The sample table contains about 97,000 clones; only one count was recorded for about 90% of them. 2.5% of the sample is held by the ten biggest clonotypes. Sequenced material: blood. The receptors here all came from a woman aged 18-29 years in good health.

This clone occurred a few times. This sequence joins TRBV11-3 and TRBJ2-2, with TRBD2 matching over 8 bases. V shed 3 bases, J shed 5 bases, and the junction held 8 bases outside the gene matches. The germline gives CDR1 SGHNT, CDR2 YENEEA. The CDR3 covers 16 residues. The CDR3 coding sequence is TGTGCCAGCAGCTTTACGGGAGGGGTTATGACCGGGGAGCTGTTTTTT. Amino acids: CASSFTGGVMTGELFF.

The chain employs TRBV15 and TRBJ1-3, with D possibly matching TRBD1 (6 bases). The CDR3 extends over 15 amino acids. Trimming pared 3 bases from V and 4 bases from J, leaving 13 bases between. Germline values: CDR1 LNHNV, CDR2 YYDKDF (reference sequence). The CDR3 sequence is CATSSDGGQGNTIYF. CDR3 in DNA: TGTGCCACCAGCAGTGACGGGGGACAAGGAAACACCATATATTTT.

The chain combines TRBV18 with TRBJ2-3, with TRBD1 matching over 8 bases. In germline, CDR1 is KGHSH, CDR2 LQKENI. This CDR3 contains 15 residues. J lost 3 bases, V lost 4 bases, and 6 bases had no gene match. CDR3 in DNA: TGTGCCAGCTCACTACGACAGGGGAGTACAGATACGCAGTATTTT. This translates into CASSLRQGSTDTQYF.

This sequence joins TRBV7-9 and TRBJ2-2; either TRBD1 or TRBD2 may fit D (5 bases each). In germline, CDR1 is SEHNR, CDR2 FQNEAQ (reference sequence). V lost 2 bases to trimming and J lost 2 bases, with 12 bases between them. The CDR3 has 16 residues. CDR3 in amino acids: CASSLRPGPNTGELFF. The CDR3 DNA follows: TGTGCCAGCAGCTTACGTCCGGGACCCAACACCGGGGAGCTGTTTTTT.

V gene TRBV27 combines with J gene TRBJ2-7, with 10 bases identical to TRBD1. Germline-derived CDR1 and CDR2 are MNHEY and SMNVEV (reference sequence). The CDR3 is made up of 15 amino acids. Unmatched junction bases numbered 5, after V lost 4 bases and J lost 2 bases. CDR3 bases: TGTGCCAGCAGTTCCGGACAGGGGGTGACCTACGAGCAGTACTTC. This sequence encodes CASSSGQGVTYEQYF.

The genes are TRBV25-1 and TRBJ2-2, with D tentatively TRBD1 (5 bases). The V and J ends lost 7 bases and 3 bases respectively, with 12 bases between them. Germline V CDR1 and CDR2: MGHDK, SYGVNS. This CDR3 is built from 14 residues. CDR3 nucleotide sequence: TGTGCCAGCATGGGGCAGATTCACACCGGGGAGCTGTTTTTT. It encodes CASMGQIHTGELFF.

This chain connects TRBV10-3 to TRBJ2-3; D is uncertain. The CDR3 is made up of 16 amino acids. V was trimmed by 4 bases and J by 0 bases, leaving 14 bases between them. Germline CDR1 is ENHRY and CDR2 is SYGVKD. This chain's CDR3 is CAISGRSQGSTDTQYF. CDR3 sequence (DNA): TGTGCCATCAGTGGCCGCTCCCAAGGGAGCACAGATACGCAGTATTTT.

The gene calls are TRBV28 and TRBJ1-4; D remains unclear. Trimming removed 2 bases at V and 8 bases at J, with 3 bases between. The CDR3 loop spans 11 amino acids. Germline loops: CDR1 MDHEN, CDR2 SYDVKM. Here the CDR3 reads CASSLEEKLFF. The DNA for the CDR3 is TGTGCCAGCAGTTTAGAGGAAAAACTGTTTTTT.

The chain joins TRBV6-5 to TRBJ1-1; D is perhaps TRBD1 (5 bases). Germline V gene lookup returns CDR1 MNHEY and CDR2 SVGAGI. The CDR3 is made up of 16 amino acids. V was clipped by 0 bases and J by 0 bases, with 11 bases between them. The CDR3 sequence: CASSYSRTPMNTEAFF. For the CDR3, the DNA is TGTGCCAGCAGTTACTCTCGGACACCCATGAACACTGAAGCTTTCTTT.

Written as DNA, the CDR3 is TGTGCCAGCTCACCAGGACAGTTCAACTATGGCTACACCTTC. It encodes CASSPGQFNYGYTF. The chain recombines TRBV18 with TRBJ1-2; the D gene is possibly TRBD1 (6 bases). Germline CDR1 and CDR2: KGHSH and LQKENI. The CDR3 has 14 residues. V shed 2 bases and J shed 2 bases, with 9 bases lying between them.

This clone appeared a single time. The chain has TRBV19 and TRBJ1-1, with a weak D call TRBD1 (5 bases). The germline CDR1 and CDR2 sequences are LNHDA and SQIVND (reference sequence). The CDR3 has 11 amino acids. V shed 8 bases and J shed 5 bases, with 9 bases lying between them. The CDR3 here is CASQEGTEAFF. The DNA for the CDR3 is TGTGCCAGTCAGGAGGGGACTGAAGCTTTCTTT.

This chain uses TRBV20-1 with TRBJ2-3; D unclear. Trimming stripped 4 bases from V and 5 bases from J, with 7 bases between. CDR1 is DFQATT, CDR2 SNEGSKA, per germline (reference sequence). The CDR3 is 11 residues long. The CDR3 nucleotides are TGCAGTGCTACCCAGGTAGATACGCAGTATTTT. It translates to CSATQVDTQYF.

The rearrangement joins TRBV28 to TRBJ1-1; 10 bases fit TRBD1. This CDR3 is built from 16 residues. V trimming: 4 bases; J trimming: 1 base; junction bases outside the gene matches: 6. Germline assignment: CDR1 MDHEN and CDR2 SYDVKM. The CDR3 coding sequence is TGTGCCAGCAGTTCTCCGGGACAGGGGCCGAACACTGAAGCTTTCTTT. Protein sequence: CASSSPGQGPNTEAFF.

The V gene is TRBV27, the J gene TRBJ1-6, with TRBD1 identical over 9 bases. Trimming took 3 bases from V and 14 from J; bases not matched to a gene: 11. Germline values: CDR1 MNHEY, CDR2 SMNVEV (reference sequence). This CDR3 has 15 amino acids. CDR3 loop: CASSFSPDRGFTLHF. The CDR3 DNA is TGTGCCAGCAGTTTTTCCCCGGACAGGGGTTTCACCCTCCACTTT.

The rearrangement links TRBV7-2 to TRBJ2-2, with no clear D. Germline V gene data show CDR1 as SGHTA and CDR2 as FQGNSA. Trimming removed 6 bases at V and 1 base at J, with 12 bases between. The CDR3 runs 15 residues. The CDR3 loop reads CASSLTTGNTGELFF. The CDR3 coding sequence is TGTGCCAGCAGTTTAACTACTGGGAACACCGGGGAGCTGTTTTTT.

This chain connects TRBV4-3 to TRBJ2-5, with TRBD2 matching over 9 bases. Germline assignment: CDR1 LGHNA and CDR2 YSLEER. V dropped 0 bases and J dropped 5; count of bases not matched to a gene: 7. The CDR3 runs 16 residues. The DNA of the CDR3 is TGCGCCAGCAGCCAAGAAGGCGGGAGGGCCGGTGAGACCCAGTACTTC. Residues: CASSQEGGRAGETQYF.

This sequence joins TRBV28 and TRBJ1-2; D unresolved. The CDR3 consists of 13 residues. Per the germline V gene, CDR1 is MDHEN and CDR2 is SYDVKM. V gave up 3 bases and J gave up 4 bases, with 9 bases separating them. CDR3 nucleotide sequence: TGTGCCAGCAGTTTGGGGTCAGGCTATGGCTACACCTTC. Protein: CASSLGSGYGYTF.

V is TRBV7-9 and J is TRBJ1-6; 7 nucleotides agree with TRBD1. This CDR3 is built from 15 residues. The V gene's germline CDR1 is SEHNR and CDR2 FQNEAQ (reference sequence). V dropped 5 bases and J dropped 2; count of bases not matched to a gene: 3. CDR3 protein: CASSQTGAYNSPLHF. The CDR3 nucleotides read TGTGCCAGCAGCCAAACAGGGGCCTATAATTCACCCCTCCACTTT.

CDR3 bases: TGTGCCAGCAGTGACTCCGGGCTTCGGCCCGGGGAGCTGTTTTTT. Amino acids: CASSDSGLRPGELFF. The chain recombines TRBV25-1 with TRBJ2-2; D remains ambiguous. The V end lost 3 bases, the J end lost 6 bases, and 14 bases lay between the germline ends. Germline-derived CDR1 and CDR2 are MGHDK and SYGVNS. This CDR3 has 15 residues.

This chain links TRBV27 with TRBJ2-7, with 7 bases lining up with TRBD1. This CDR3 contains 14 residues. The J segment lost 0 bases and the V segment lost 4 bases, leaving 3 bases of the junction unmatched. Germline V gives CDR1 MNHEY, CDR2 SMNVEV (reference sequence). CDR3 region: CASSYYRGSYEQYF. The CDR3 DNA follows: TGTGCCAGCAGTTATTACAGGGGCTCCTACGAGCAGTACTTC.

V is TRBV7-9 and J is TRBJ2-3; tentatively, D is TRBD1 (6 bases). The CDR3 sequence is 15 residues long. Trimming left V 7 bases short and J 0 bases short, with 14 bases between. Germline values: CDR1 SEHNR, CDR2 FQNEAQ (reference sequence). CDR3: CASTLGTFSTDTQYF. CDR3 coding DNA: TGTGCCAGCACCTTGGGGACATTCAGCACAGATACGCAGTATTTT.

The chain employs TRBV7-9 and TRBJ2-5; perhaps TRBD2 as D (5 bases). Germline V lookup: CDR1 SEHNR, CDR2 FQNEAQ (reference sequence). V shed 3 bases and J shed 2 bases, with 22 bases lying between them. The CDR3 covers 18 residues. This CDR3 reads CASSLGSGWIGKQETQYF. The CDR3 DNA follows: TGTGCCAGCAGCTTGGGGAGTGGGTGGATAGGCAAGCAAGAGACCCAGTACTTC. The entire variable domain, with the rest obtained from reference TRBV7-9 and TRBJ2-5, is as follows: DTGVSQNPRHKITKRGQNVTFRCDPISEHNRLYWYRQTLGQGPEFLTYFQNEAQLEKSRLLSDRFSAERPKGSFSTLEIQRTEQGDSAMYLCASSLGSGWIGKQETQYFGPGTRLLVL.